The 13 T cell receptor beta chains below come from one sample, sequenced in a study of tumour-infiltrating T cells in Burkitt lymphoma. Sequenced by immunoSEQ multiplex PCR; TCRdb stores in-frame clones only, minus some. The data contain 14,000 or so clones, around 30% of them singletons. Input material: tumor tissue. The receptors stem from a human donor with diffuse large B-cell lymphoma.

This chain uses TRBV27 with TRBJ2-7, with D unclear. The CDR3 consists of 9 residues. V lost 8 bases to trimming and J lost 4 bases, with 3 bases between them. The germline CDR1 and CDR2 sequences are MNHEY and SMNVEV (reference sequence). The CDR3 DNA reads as TGTGCCAGCGGGTACGAGCAGTACTTC. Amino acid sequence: CASGYEQYF.

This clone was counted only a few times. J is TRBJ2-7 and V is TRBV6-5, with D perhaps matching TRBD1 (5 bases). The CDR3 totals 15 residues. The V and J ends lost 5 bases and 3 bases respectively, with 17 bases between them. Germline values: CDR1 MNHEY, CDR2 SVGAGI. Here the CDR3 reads CASSQRGPGNYEQYF. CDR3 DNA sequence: TGTGCCAGCAGTCAAAGGGGCCCAGGGAACTACGAGCAGTACTTC.

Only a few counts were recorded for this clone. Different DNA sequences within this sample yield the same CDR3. CDR3 nucleotide sequence: TGTGCCAGCAGCTTAGTGGGCGACGAGCAGTACTTC. Amino acid sequence: CASSLVGDEQYF. The rearrangement joins TRBV11-2 to TRBJ2-7; D call uncertain. The CDR3 is 12 amino acids. Trimming cost V 1 base and J 5 bases, with 6 bases left between them. Looked up from germline, CDR1 is SGHAT and CDR2 is FQNNGV.

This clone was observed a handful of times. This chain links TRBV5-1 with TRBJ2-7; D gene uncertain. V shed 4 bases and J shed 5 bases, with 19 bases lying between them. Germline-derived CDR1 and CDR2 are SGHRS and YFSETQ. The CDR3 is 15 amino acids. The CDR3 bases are TGCGCCAGCAGCCCACCAATTGGCCCCCTCGACGAGCAGTACTTC. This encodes CASSPPIGPLDEQYF.

This CDR3 reads CASRSIMNTEAFF. In DNA, the CDR3 is TGTGCCAGCAGATCAATCATGAACACTGAAGCTTTCTTT. This chain joins TRBV27 and TRBJ1-1; D is unclear. The CDR3 is 13 residues long. V was cut by 6 bases and J by 0 bases, with 8 bases left in between. Germline V gives CDR1 MNHEY, CDR2 SMNVEV (reference sequence).

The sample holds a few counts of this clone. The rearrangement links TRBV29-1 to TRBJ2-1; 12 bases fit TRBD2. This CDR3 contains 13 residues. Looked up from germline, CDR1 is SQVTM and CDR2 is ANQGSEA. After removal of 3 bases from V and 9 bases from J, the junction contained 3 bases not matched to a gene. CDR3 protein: CSVEASGGGEQFF. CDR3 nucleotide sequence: TGCAGCGTTGAGGCTAGCGGGGGGGGTGAGCAGTTCTTC.

This CDR3 reads CASNPSGLAGDEQYF. DNA of the CDR3: TGTGCCAGTAACCCCTCGGGGCTAGCGGGAGACGAGCAGTACTTC. This chain connects TRBV19 to TRBJ2-7, with TRBD2 identical over 10 bases. Trimming cost V 7 bases and J 5 bases; bases outside gene matches: 11. Germline-derived CDR1 and CDR2 are LNHDA and SQIVND (reference sequence). The CDR3 covers 15 residues.

The DNA for the CDR3 is TGTGCCAGCAGTCCCCTAGCGGGAGGTCTCTACGAGCAGTACTTC. This translates into CASSPLAGGLYEQYF. The chain employs TRBV6-6 and TRBJ2-7, with TRBD2 matching over 11 bases. CDR1 and CDR2 from the germline V gene are MNHNY and SVGAGI (reference sequence). This CDR3 comprises 15 residues. V gave up 5 bases and J gave up 3 bases; unmatched junction bases: 6.

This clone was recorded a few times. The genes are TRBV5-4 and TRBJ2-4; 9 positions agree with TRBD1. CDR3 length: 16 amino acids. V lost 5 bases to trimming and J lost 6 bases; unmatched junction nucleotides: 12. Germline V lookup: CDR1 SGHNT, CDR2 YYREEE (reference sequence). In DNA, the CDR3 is TGTGCCAGCAGTTTAGGACAGGGGATAATGGGAAACATTCAGTACTTC. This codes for CASSLGQGIMGNIQYF.

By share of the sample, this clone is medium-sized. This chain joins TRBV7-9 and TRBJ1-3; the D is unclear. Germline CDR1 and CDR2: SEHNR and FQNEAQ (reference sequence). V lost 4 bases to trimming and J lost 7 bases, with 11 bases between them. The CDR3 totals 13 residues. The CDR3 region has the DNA TGTGCCAGCAGCTGGCTAACCGGCAACACCATATATTTT. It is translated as CASSWLTGNTIYF.

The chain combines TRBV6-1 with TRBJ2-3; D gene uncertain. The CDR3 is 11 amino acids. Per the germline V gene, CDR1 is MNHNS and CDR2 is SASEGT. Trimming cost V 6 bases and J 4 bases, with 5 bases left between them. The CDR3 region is CASRAADTQYF. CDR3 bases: TGTGCCAGCAGGGCCGCAGATACGCAGTATTTT.

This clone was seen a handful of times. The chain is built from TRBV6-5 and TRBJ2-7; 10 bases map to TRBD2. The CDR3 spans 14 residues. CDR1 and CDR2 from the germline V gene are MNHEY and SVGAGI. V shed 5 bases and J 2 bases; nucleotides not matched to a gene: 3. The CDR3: CASSDLAGAYEQYF. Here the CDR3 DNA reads TGTGCCAGCAGTGATCTAGCGGGAGCCTACGAGCAGTACTTC.

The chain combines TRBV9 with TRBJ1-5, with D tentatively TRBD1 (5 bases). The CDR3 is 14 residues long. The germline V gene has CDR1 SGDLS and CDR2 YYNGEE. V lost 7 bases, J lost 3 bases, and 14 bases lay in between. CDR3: CASGGAAPNQPQHF. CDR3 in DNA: TGTGCCAGCGGCGGGGCGGCGCCCAATCAGCCCCAGCATTTT.